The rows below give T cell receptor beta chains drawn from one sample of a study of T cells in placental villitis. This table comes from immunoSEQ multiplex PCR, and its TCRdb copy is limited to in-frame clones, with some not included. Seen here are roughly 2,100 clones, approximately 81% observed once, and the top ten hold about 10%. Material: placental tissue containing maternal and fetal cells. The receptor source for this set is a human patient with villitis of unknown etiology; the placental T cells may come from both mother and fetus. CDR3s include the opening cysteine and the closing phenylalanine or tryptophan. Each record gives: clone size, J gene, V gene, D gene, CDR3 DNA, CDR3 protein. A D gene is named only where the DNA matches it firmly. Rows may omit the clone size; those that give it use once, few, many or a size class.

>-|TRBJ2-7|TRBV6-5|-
TGTGCCAGCAGTTACCGCACAGGAGCCAACGAGCAGTACTTC
CASSYRTGANEQYF
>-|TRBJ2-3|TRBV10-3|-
TGTGCCATCAGTGAGTCGACAGCAGATACGCAGTATTTT
CAISESTADTQYF
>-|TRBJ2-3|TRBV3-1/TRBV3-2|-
TGTGCCAGTACTCTATCAGCGGGTGCAGATACGCAGTATTTT
CASTLSAGADTQYF
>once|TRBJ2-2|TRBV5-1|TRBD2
TGCGCCAGCCCTAGCGGGAGGAGGAACACCGGGGAGCTGTTTTTT
CASPSGRRNTGELFF
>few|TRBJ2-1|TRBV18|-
TGTGCCAGCTCACCTGGCTACAATGAGCAGTTCTTC
CASSPGYNEQFF
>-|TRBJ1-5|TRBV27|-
TGTGCCAGCAGTCCCGGGACACTCCCAGGGGGCAATCAGCCCCAGCATTTT
CASSPGTLPGGNQPQHF
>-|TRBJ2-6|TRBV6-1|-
TGTGCCAGCAGTGAAGGGACCTCTGGGGCCAACGTCCTGACTTTC
CASSEGTSGANVLTF
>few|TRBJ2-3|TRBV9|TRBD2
TGTGCCAGCAGCGTAGGGGCGGGAGCTTTCCCAGATACGCAGTATTTT
CASSVGAGAFPDTQYF
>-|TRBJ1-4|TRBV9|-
TGTGCCAGCAGCCCTACACAGGGAGAAAAACTGTTTTTT
CASSPTQGEKLFF
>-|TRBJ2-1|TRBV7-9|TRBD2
TGTGCCAGCAGCGCACGGGTCGGCGGGAGCAGGGATGAGCAGTTCTTC
CASSARVGGSRDEQFF
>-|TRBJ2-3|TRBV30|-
TGTGCCTGGAGTGAGCTTAGCACAGATACGCAGTATTTT
CAWSELSTDTQYF
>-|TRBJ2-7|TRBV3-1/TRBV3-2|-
TGTGCCAGCAGCCTTAACCCCGGGACCTACGAGCAGTACTTC
CASSLNPGTYEQYF
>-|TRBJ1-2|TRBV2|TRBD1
TGTGCCAGCAGTGATCCGGGACAGGGGCACTATGGCTACATCTTC
CASSDPGQGHYGYIF
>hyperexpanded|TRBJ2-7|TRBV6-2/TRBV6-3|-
TGTGCCAGCAGTTACCCGGGGGCACCATTCTTC
CASSYPGAPFF
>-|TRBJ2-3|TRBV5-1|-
TGCGCCAGCAGCCGGGGATCGACGGATGGCGCAGATACGCAGTATTTT
CASSRGSTDGADTQYF
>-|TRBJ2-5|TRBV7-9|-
TGTGCCAGCAGCTTAGCTGGGACCCAAGAGACCCAGTACTTC
CASSLAGTQETQYF
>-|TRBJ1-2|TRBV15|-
TGTGCCACCAGCAGAGTCGCCTTCTATGGCTACACCTTC
CATSRVAFYGYTF